This is a list of T cell receptor beta chains from one sample in a study of metastatic and nonmetastatic thyroid tumors. TCRdb re-called the PCR reads through MiXCR. The data show some 16,000 clones, about 15% seen once. Sequencing was performed on blood. The receptor set was obtained from a female donor with papillary thyroid cancer or a benign thyroid nodule (not recorded which). Some clones in this sample may be carry-over from other donors' samples. Each CDR3 is given with its conserved first and last residue. A D gene is named only where the DNA matches it firmly. Some rows have no size entry. The others give once, few or many, or a class for an expanded clone.

size: NA
length: 13
J: TRBJ2-7
D: TRBD1
V: TRBV6-1
DNA: TGTGCCAGCAGTCGACAGGGATTTTACGAGCAGTACTTC
CDR3: CASSRQGFYEQYF

size: few
length: 15
J: TRBJ2-3
D: NA
V: TRBV5-6
DNA: TGTGCCAGCAGCTTGGGGGCCGGGAGTACAGATACGCAGTATTTT
CDR3: CASSLGAGSTDTQYF

size: NA
length: 15
J: TRBJ1-2
D: TRBD1
V: TRBV7-9
DNA: TGTGCCAGCAGCACAAACAGGGGGCAGGAATATGGCTACACTTTC
CDR3: CASSTNRGQEYGYTF

size: medium-sized
length: 14
J: TRBJ1-2
D: NA
V: TRBV12-3/TRBV12-4
DNA: TGTGCCAGCAGTTTAGGACGTTACGACTATGGCTACACCTTC
CDR3: CASSLGRYDYGYTF

size: NA
length: 11
J: TRBJ2-3
D: NA
V: TRBV18
DNA: TGTGCCAGCTCACCGTCAGATACGCAGTATTTT
CDR3: CASSPSDTQYF

size: medium-sized
length: 16
J: TRBJ1-1
D: TRBD1
V: TRBV6-1
DNA: TGTGCCAGCAGCGACAGGGGGCATCAACTCAACACTGAAGCTTTCTTT
CDR3: CASSDRGHQLNTEAFF

size: many
length: 14
J: TRBJ1-1
D: NA
V: TRBV11-2
DNA: TGTGCCAGCAGCCCCGAGGGTGTCGGGACTGAAGCTTTCTTT
CDR3: CASSPEGVGTEAFF

size: many
length: 15
J: TRBJ2-1
D: NA
V: TRBV5-6
DNA: TGTGCCAGCAGCTTGGGGCAGGGTGGCTACAATGAGCAGTTCTTC
CDR3: CASSLGQGGYNEQFF

size: medium-sized
length: 13
J: TRBJ2-7
D: TRBD1
V: TRBV6-1
DNA: TGTGCCAGCAGCCCGGACAGGCACTACGAGCAGTACTTC
CDR3: CASSPDRHYEQYF

size: NA
length: 15
J: TRBJ2-1
D: TRBD1
V: TRBV30
DNA: TGTGCCTGGAGGGGGACAGGGGGCTCCTACAATGAGCAGTTCTTC
CDR3: CAWRGTGGSYNEQFF

size: many
length: 14
J: TRBJ1-4
D: NA
V: TRBV5-4
DNA: TGTGCCAGCAGCTTGGATGGTCGGGGGGAAAAACTGTTTTTT
CDR3: CASSLDGRGEKLFF

size: many
length: 16
J: TRBJ2-4
D: NA
V: TRBV6-1
DNA: TGTGCCAGCAGCTGGGGGACAAATCCAACCAGGAACATTCAGTACTTC
CDR3: CASSWGTNPTRNIQYF

size: medium-sized
length: 15
J: TRBJ2-3
D: NA
V: TRBV15
DNA: TGTGCCACCAGCAGAGAGTGGGGGGGCACAGATACGCAGTATTTT
CDR3: CATSREWGGTDTQYF

size: many
length: 15
J: TRBJ2-1
D: TRBD2
V: TRBV5-1
DNA: TGCGCCAGCGCCTCACTAGCGGGGCTCTACGATGAGCAGTTCTTC
CDR3: CASASLAGLYDEQFF

size: many
length: 14
J: TRBJ2-1
D: NA
V: TRBV19
DNA: TGTGCCAGTAGTATAGGGGGGTCCCTCAATGAGCAGTTCTTC
CDR3: CASSIGGSLNEQFF

size: once
length: 13
J: TRBJ2-7
D: NA
V: TRBV3-1
DNA: TGTGCCAGCAGCCAAGATTTGCCGTCCGAGCAGTACTTC
CDR3: CASSQDLPSEQYF

size: many
length: 15
J: TRBJ1-1
D: TRBD1
V: TRBV19
DNA: TGTGCCAGTAGTATCGGACAGGGGGCAAGCACTGAAGCTTTCTTT
CDR3: CASSIGQGASTEAFF

size: NA
length: 14
J: TRBJ2-3
D: TRBD2
V: TRBV5-1
DNA: TGCGCAAGTAGCTCACTAGCGGGAGTGGATACGCAGTATTTT
CDR3: CASSSLAGVDTQYF

size: few
length: 16
J: TRBJ1-5
D: NA
V: TRBV12-3/TRBV12-4
DNA: TGTGCCAGCAGCTCGTGGCCCAAGGGGGACAATCAGCCCCAGCATTTT
CDR3: CASSSWPKGDNQPQHF

size: NA
length: 14
J: TRBJ1-6
D: NA
V: TRBV12-3/TRBV12-4
DNA: TGTGCCAGCAGTTCAGCCGTAATCAATTCACCCCTCCACTTT
CDR3: CASSSAVINSPLHF

size: many
length: 17
J: TRBJ1-2
D: NA
V: TRBV19
DNA: TGTGCCAGTAGTATCTTCGGGCCCCCACTTGGGATCTATGGCTACACCTTC
CDR3: CASSIFGPPLGIYGYTF

size: many
length: 14
J: TRBJ2-3
D: NA
V: TRBV12-3/TRBV12-4
DNA: TGTGCCAGCAGTTTAGTTCAGGACTCAGATACGCAGTATTTT
CDR3: CASSLVQDSDTQYF

size: few
length: 15
J: TRBJ2-2
D: NA
V: TRBV6-1
DNA: TGTGCCAGCAGAACCCTCGGGGGCGAGACCGGGGAGCTGTTTTTT
CDR3: CASRTLGGETGELFF

size: many
length: 14
J: TRBJ1-1
D: TRBD1
V: TRBV5-1
DNA: TGCGCCAGCAGCTGGGGTGCCGGGACAGTCGAAGCTTTCTTT
CDR3: CASSWGAGTVEAFF

size: many
length: 13
J: TRBJ2-5
D: NA
V: TRBV5-1
DNA: TGCGCCAGCAGCCCCCCCGGGGGGCAGACCCAGTACTTC
CDR3: CASSPPGGQTQYF

size: medium-sized
length: 13
J: TRBJ1-3
D: NA
V: TRBV11-2
DNA: TGTGCCAGCAGCTTAAGCGAGGGAAACACCATATATTTT
CDR3: CASSLSEGNTIYF

size: many
length: 19
J: TRBJ2-7
D: TRBD1
V: TRBV5-4
DNA: TGTGCCAGCAGCTTGGCAAGCCTTACCGGGACAGGGGGTTGGTACGAGCAGTACTTC
CDR3: CASSLASLTGTGGWYEQYF

size: NA
length: 14
J: TRBJ2-5
D: NA
V: TRBV19
DNA: TGTGCCAGTAGTATAGGAGGGGTCAGGGAGACCCAGTACTTC
CDR3: CASSIGGVRETQYF

size: NA
length: 13
J: TRBJ1-6
D: NA
V: TRBV20-1
DNA: TGCAGTGCCCCCGTCCAGGGTGGTTCACCCCTCCACTTT
CDR3: CSAPVQGGSPLHF

size: NA
length: 13
J: TRBJ1-2
D: NA
V: TRBV19
DNA: TGTGCCAGTAGTATCGGACGCACCTATGGCTACACCTTC
CDR3: CASSIGRTYGYTF

size: many
length: 17
J: TRBJ2-2
D: TRBD1
V: TRBV11-2
DNA: TGTGCCAGCAGCCGGACTGGAGGGACAGGGGGCTCCGGGGAGCTGTTTTTT
CDR3: CASSRTGGTGGSGELFF

size: many
length: 15
J: TRBJ1-4
D: NA
V: TRBV6-1
DNA: TGTGCCAGCAATGGGGGCCCTGCAACTAATGAAAAACTGTTTTTT
CDR3: CASNGGPATNEKLFF

size: many
length: 15
J: TRBJ2-2
D: TRBD1
V: TRBV5-1
DNA: TGCGCCAGCAGCTTAGGGACAGGACGGTCCGGGGAGCTGTTTTTT
CDR3: CASSLGTGRSGELFF

size: many
length: 14
J: TRBJ1-1
D: NA
V: TRBV28
DNA: TGTGCCAGCAGTTTAAACAGGATGAACACTGAAGCTTTCTTT
CDR3: CASSLNRMNTEAFF

size: many
length: 17
J: TRBJ2-7
D: TRBD1
V: TRBV11-1
DNA: TGTGCCAGCAGCCATGGACGGACAGGAACCAACACCTACGAGCAGTACTTC
CDR3: CASSHGRTGTNTYEQYF

size: few
length: 14
J: TRBJ1-1
D: NA
V: TRBV6-2/TRBV6-3
DNA: TGTGCCAGCAGCCAAGACAGTCCGAGGACTGAAGCTTTCTTT
CDR3: CASSQDSPRTEAFF

size: NA
length: 14
J: TRBJ1-1
D: NA
V: TRBV7-9
DNA: TGTGCCAGCAGCTTAGAAGGGCTGGCCACTGAAGCTTTCTTT
CDR3: CASSLEGLATEAFF

size: many
length: 16
J: TRBJ1-1
D: TRBD1
V: TRBV20-1
DNA: TGCAGTGCTAGAGCCTTGGGGACAGGGATAGAGACTGAAGCTTTCTTT
CDR3: CSARALGTGIETEAFF

size: many
length: 16
J: TRBJ1-1
D: NA
V: TRBV5-1
DNA: TGCGCCAGCAGCCAGACCGGAAGGGGTAAGAACACTGAAGCTTTCTTT
CDR3: CASSQTGRGKNTEAFF

size: medium-sized
length: 15
J: TRBJ2-7
D: TRBD1
V: TRBV28
DNA: TGTGCCAGCAGTCCCCCGACAGGGCTCTCCTACGAGCAGTACTTC
CDR3: CASSPPTGLSYEQYF

size: NA
length: 15
J: TRBJ1-1
D: NA
V: TRBV25-1
DNA: TGTGCCAGCAGTGAGGGAGGGCCTGGGTACACTGAAGCTTTCTTT
CDR3: CASSEGGPGYTEAFF

size: medium-sized
length: 11
J: TRBJ2-3
D: NA
V: TRBV6-1
DNA: TGTGCCAGCAGTGACACAGATACGCAGTATTTT
CDR3: CASSDTDTQYF

size: many
length: 13
J: TRBJ2-1
D: NA
V: TRBV3-1
DNA: TGTGCCAGCAGCCAAGTTGAGGGTAAGGGGCAGTTCTTC
CDR3: CASSQVEGKGQFF

size: many
length: 14
J: TRBJ1-6
D: NA
V: TRBV20-1
DNA: TGCAGTGCTAGTGACCGGGCCCAGAGGTCACCCCTCCACTTT
CDR3: CSASDRAQRSPLHF

size: many
length: 15
J: TRBJ1-1
D: NA
V: TRBV3-1
DNA: TGTGCCAGCAGCCCGATCGCCCAGGGGAACACTGAAGCTTTCTTT
CDR3: CASSPIAQGNTEAFF

size: few
length: 15
J: TRBJ1-3
D: NA
V: TRBV12-3/TRBV12-4
DNA: TGTGCCAGCAGTCGGGAACCCAGGAGTGGATACACCATATATTTT
CDR3: CASSREPRSGYTIYF

size: medium-sized
length: 14
J: TRBJ1-2
D: NA
V: TRBV5-1
DNA: TGCGCCAGCGGATTGGACAGCCCTAACTATGGCTACACCTTC
CDR3: CASGLDSPNYGYTF

size: many
length: 17
J: TRBJ1-5
D: TRBD1
V: TRBV11-1
DNA: TGTGCCAGCAGCAAAGACAGGGGCGTATATAGCAATCAGCCCCAGCATTTT
CDR3: CASSKDRGVYSNQPQHF